A single sample is the source of the 17 T cell receptor beta chains below, sequenced in a study of T cell changes during pregnancy in multiple sclerosis. This table comes from immunoSEQ multiplex PCR, and its TCRdb copy is limited to in-frame clones, with some not included. The data hold over 55,000 clones, with roughly 89% observed a single time. The source material was peripheral blood from another person, used as feeder cells. These receptors were obtained from a human donor whose cells served as feeder cells for cultures in a pregnancy study.

This chain joins TRBV10-3 and TRBJ2-7; 7 positions match TRBD1. V gave up 5 bases and J gave up 4 bases; unmatched junction bases: 11. Looked up from germline, CDR1 is ENHRY and CDR2 is SYGVKD. The CDR3 consists of 15 residues. CDR3 sequence (DNA): TGTGCCATCAGTCAGCCGGGACAGAGTTTTTACGAGCAGTACTTC. It yields the protein CAISQPGQSFYEQYF.

The J gene is TRBJ1-5, the V gene TRBV30; 9 bases map to TRBD1. CDR3 length: 15 amino acids. CDR1 and CDR2 from the germline V gene are GTSNPN and SVGIG (reference sequence). Trimming cost V 0 bases and J 7 bases; bases outside gene matches: 7. As DNA, the CDR3 is TGTGCCTGGAGTGTTTGGGGACAGGGTGAACAGCCCCAGCATTTT. It specifies CAWSVWGQGEQPQHF.

This sequence joins TRBV7-8 and TRBJ1-2; 9 nucleotides line up with TRBD1. J gave up 4 bases and V 5 bases, and 8 bases lay outside the gene matches. Germline CDR1 is SGHVS and CDR2 is FQNEAQ. The CDR3 is 15 residues long. The CDR3 spells CASSPLDRGGYGYTF. CDR3 nucleotides: TGTGCCAGCAGCCCATTAGACAGGGGGGGCTATGGCTACACCTTC.

V usage is TRBV5-1 and J usage is TRBJ1-1; 8 bases are a match to TRBD1. With V trimmed by 2 bases and J by 3 bases, 9 bases remained unmatched. This CDR3 has 16 amino acids. The germline V gene encodes CDR1 SGHRS and CDR2 YFSETQ. The CDR3 reads CASSFRTGGRHTEAFF. In nucleotides, the CDR3 is TGCGCCAGCAGCTTTCGAACAGGGGGGAGGCACACTGAAGCTTTCTTT.

This chain connects TRBV27 to TRBJ2-7; D may match TRBD1 or TRBD2 (5 bases each). V was clipped by 7 bases and J by 4 bases, with 14 bases between them. In germline, CDR1 is MNHEY, CDR2 SMNVEV (reference sequence). The CDR3 contains 13 residues. The CDR3 region is CASTGPGLYEQYF. The CDR3 region has the DNA TGTGCCAGCACGGGGCCAGGGCTGTACGAGCAGTACTTC.

The J gene is TRBJ1-3, the V gene TRBV4-1; no clear D gene. CDR1 is MGHRA and CDR2 is YSYEKL in the germline V gene. The CDR3 contains 14 residues. Trimming cost V 1 base and J 0 bases, with 4 bases left between them. The CDR3 region has the DNA TGCGCCAGCAGCCAAGTCGGCTCTGGAAACACCATATATTTT. It is translated as CASSQVGSGNTIYF.

This clone has more than one count but fewer than ten. CDR3: CASSYWAQNTEAFF. Here the CDR3 DNA reads TGTGCCAGCAGTTACTGGGCCCAGAACACTGAAGCTTTCTTT. The rearrangement joins TRBV6-5 to TRBJ1-1; D gene ambiguous. Between the trimmed V and J ends, which lost 1 base and 1 base, there was a span of 7 bases. CDR3 length: 14 residues. The germline V gene encodes CDR1 MNHEY and CDR2 SVGAGI.

This clone was seen a few times. This rearrangement joins TRBV5-1 to TRBJ2-7; 11 bases match TRBD2. CDR1 and CDR2 (germline): SGHRS, YFSETQ. The CDR3 length is 15 residues. With 4 bases clipped from V and 2 bases from J, the junction kept 5 bases outside the gene matches. The CDR3 spells CASSQLAGGPYEQYF. DNA of the CDR3: TGCGCCAGCAGCCAGTTAGCGGGAGGGCCCTACGAGCAGTACTTC.

In this sample, this clone turned up a few times. The V gene is TRBV6-6, the J gene TRBJ1-1; D remains ambiguous. Trimming cost V 6 bases and J 3 bases, with 5 bases left between them. CDR3 size: 11 residues. Germline V lookup: CDR1 MNHNY, CDR2 SVGAGI (reference sequence). CDR3 DNA: TGTGCCAGCAGAGCGGACACTGAAGCTTTCTTT. This translates into CASRADTEAFF.

The rearrangement links TRBV29-1 to TRBJ2-2, with D perhaps TRBD2 (5 bases). The germline V gene encodes CDR1 SQVTM and CDR2 ANQGSEA. V dropped 7 bases and J dropped 3 bases, with 15 bases sitting between them. This CDR3 region has 14 residues. The CDR3 protein is CSARRIGDTGELFF. For the CDR3, the DNA is TGCAGCGCCCGGAGGATCGGTGACACCGGGGAGCTGTTTTTT.

About this clone: Its ends do not fully match the called genes, so a read error is possible. V gene TRBV7-9 combines with J gene TRBJ1-2; 9 nucleotides agree with TRBD1. Germline assignment: CDR1 SEHNR and CDR2 FQNEAQ (reference sequence). The CDR3 length is 13 residues. The CDR3 DNA sequence: TGTGCCAGCAGCTACTCCGGGACAGGGTATAAAAGATTC. Protein: CASSYSGTGYKRF.

By sample share, this clone is medium-sized. This chain links TRBV27 with TRBJ2-7; no clear D gene. Germline CDR1 reads MNHEY; CDR2 reads SMNVEV (reference sequence). V lost 7 bases to trimming and J lost 6 bases, with 10 bases between them. The CDR3 is 11 residues long. CDR3 amino acids: CASMGFGEQYF. CDR3 DNA: TGTGCCAGCATGGGATTCGGCGAGCAGTACTTC.

The J gene is TRBJ1-5, the V gene TRBV5-1, with TRBD1 as a possible D gene (5 bases). CDR1 is SGHRS and CDR2 is YFSETQ in the germline V gene. Between the trimmed V and J ends, which lost 4 bases and 7 bases, there was a span of 18 bases. The length of the CDR3 is 15 residues. The CDR3 loop is CASSQNTGSGQPQHF. The CDR3 DNA reads as TGCGCCAGCAGCCAGAACACAGGTTCGGGGCAGCCCCAGCATTTT.

DNA of the CDR3: TGTGCCAGCAGCTGGGGACTAGCGGGAGGGCACGAGCAGTTCTTC. Protein: CASSWGLAGGHEQFF. This rearrangement joins TRBV7-2 to TRBJ2-1, with 16 bases identical to TRBD2. Germline V gene lookup returns CDR1 SGHTA and CDR2 FQGNSA. V shed 4 bases, J shed 10 bases, and the junction held 4 bases outside the gene matches. This CDR3 region has 15 residues.

The V and J genes are TRBV6-5 and TRBJ2-5, with D maybe TRBD2 (6 bases). Germline CDR1 is MNHEY and CDR2 is SVGAGI. CDR3 length: 14 amino acids. Trimming shortened V by 7 bases and J by 5 bases, and 17 bases separated the two germline ends. CDR3 sequence: CASTVGSGVETQYF. The CDR3 nucleotides are TGTGCCAGCACGGTCGGGAGTGGGGTGGAGACCCAGTACTTC.

The chain links TRBV5-4 to TRBJ2-3, with 7 bases that match TRBD1. J lost 0 bases, V lost 4 bases, and 17 bases had no gene match. The CDR3 runs to 19 residues. Germline lookup yields CDR1 SGHNT and CDR2 YYREEE (reference sequence). The CDR3 spells CASSPKSGTDHSSTDTQYF. CDR3 nucleotide sequence: TGTGCCAGCAGCCCCAAGTCCGGGACAGATCACTCTAGCACAGATACGCAGTATTTT.

J is TRBJ1-6 and V is TRBV7-2; TRBD1 might be the D (5 bases). The V and J ends lost 5 bases and 2 bases respectively, with 13 bases between them. The CDR3 runs 16 residues. Germline CDR1 SGHTA, CDR2 FQGNSA. CDR3 sequence reads: CASSPRQRTYNSPLHF. The CDR3 DNA sequence: TGTGCCAGCAGCCCTCGACAGCGAACCTATAATTCACCCCTCCACTTT.